The entry below describes one T cell receptor beta chain. The germline V gene has CDR1 MNHEY and CDR2 SMNVEV (reference sequence). CDR3 length equals 12 residues. The V end was cut by 2 bases, the J end by 8 bases, with 7 bases between. Unique molecular identifiers were used in preparing the TCRbeta library. TCRdb processed the PCR reads anew with MiXCR; each CDR3 protein has one entry. The table includes hundreds of thousands of distinct CDR3 sequences, around 16% detected once. The data were obtained in a study of T-cell reconstitution after alpha-beta-depleted transplantation in children. The receptor's source is a human donor who donated a stem cell graft to a child with acute myeloid leukemia. This material consisted of PBMCs from the stem cell graft donor, taken from the stem cell graft. The chain carries TRBV27 and TRBJ2-1; D possibly uses TRBD1 or TRBD2 (5 bases each). CDR3 region: CASSLMGDEQFF. The CDR3 DNA is TGTGCCAGCAGTTTAATGGGGGATGAGCAGTTCTTC.